This T cell receptor (beta chain) appears in the sequencing data of a study of identical twins. Study results and caveats: Zero-insertion analyses could be partly confounded by invariant MAIT and iNKT cells. High-abundance cord blood beta clonotypes had fewer insertions; memory repertoires showed none.

TCRdb passed the 5' RACE reads through MiXCR, listing each CDR3 protein once. Of around 680,000 distinct CDR3 sequences in the sample, 8% to 9% were seen once. All donors were healthy, and all were Caucasian. In germline, CDR1 is SGHNT, CDR2 YYREEE (reference sequence). V gave up 3 bases and J gave up 2 bases, with 12 bases separating them. CDR3 length: 15 residues. This clonotype has more than one count but fewer than ten. Antigen unknown. The sample was also linked to a second study, of yellow fever vaccine responses in identical twins.

The TCR comes from a woman younger than 35 in good health. The chain links TRBV5-4 to TRBJ2-1, with D possibly called TRBD1 or TRBD2 (7 bases each). The sequenced sample consisted of PBMCs. Written as DNA, the CDR3 is TGTGCCAGCAGCTACAGGGGAGGGGCCTACAATGAGCAGTTCTTC. It encodes CASSYRGGAYNEQFF.